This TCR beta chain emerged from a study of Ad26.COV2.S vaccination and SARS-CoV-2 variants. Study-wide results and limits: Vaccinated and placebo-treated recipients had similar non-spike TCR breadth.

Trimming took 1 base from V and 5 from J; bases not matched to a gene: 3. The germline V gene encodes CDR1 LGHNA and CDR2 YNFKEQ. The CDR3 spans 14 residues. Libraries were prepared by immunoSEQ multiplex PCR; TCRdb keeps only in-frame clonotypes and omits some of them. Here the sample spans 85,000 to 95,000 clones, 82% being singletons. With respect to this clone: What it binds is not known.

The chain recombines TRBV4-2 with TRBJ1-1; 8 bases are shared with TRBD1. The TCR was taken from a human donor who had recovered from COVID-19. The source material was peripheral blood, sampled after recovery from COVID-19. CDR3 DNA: TGTGCCAGCAGCCAAGTAACAGGGGGGACTGAAGCTTTCTTT. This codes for CASSQVTGGTEAFF.